The subject of this entry is one T cell receptor beta chain. Its target is not known. These data belong to a study of cytomegalovirus exposure and HLA in healthy donors. Study-wide results and caveats: Reportedly, a later analysis found an Asian-associated ancestry cluster had fewer N-insertions than the approximately 600-donor mean.

13 Jbeta primers and 60 Vbeta primers were used for the PCR. Assay used: immunoSEQ multiplex PCR; TCRdb lists only in-frame clones, some missing. The repertoire includes 73,000 or so clones, around 76% of them detected once, and 6.3% sits in the top ten. Trimming took 0 bases from V and 2 from J, leaving 10 bases between them. This CDR3 is 15 amino acids long. Germline CDR1 and CDR2: LGHNA and YNFKEQ. The specimen was PBMCs. The receptor was derived from a man aged 45-60 years in good health and CMV-seronegative. The chain has TRBV4-2 and TRBJ1-1, with D possibly being TRBD1 (6 bases). CDR3 loop: CASSQETTGNTEAFF. For the CDR3, the DNA is TGTGCCAGCAGCCAAGAAACGACAGGTAACACTGAAGCTTTCTTT.